Listed below are T cell receptor beta chains from one sample, sequenced in a study of shared clonotypes between healthy human individuals. Using immunoSEQ multiplex PCR, the repertoire was profiled, and TCRdb retains in-frame clones only, with some absent. The table has some 2.4 million clones, 90% to 95% seen once. Sequencing was done on a sample of naive CD4+ T cells from PBMCs. These receptors came from a man younger than 35 in good health. Some clones in this sample may be carry-over from other donors' samples. Each CDR3 is given with its conserved first and last residue. Fields, in order: V gene, D gene, clone size, J gene, CDR3 protein, CDR3 DNA. A D gene is named only where the DNA matches it firmly. The size field is filled for only some rows; it gives once, few, many or a size class.

v_gene: TRBV30; d_gene: NA; abundance: NA; j_gene: TRBJ1-1; CDR3aa: CAWNAQGPNTEAFF; CDR3nt: TGTGCCTGGAATGCCCAGGGGCCCAACACTGAAGCTTTCTTT
v_gene: TRBV6-1; d_gene: NA; abundance: NA; j_gene: TRBJ1-2; CDR3aa: CASSESDRSYGYTF; CDR3nt: TGTGCCAGCAGTGAGTCGGACAGATCCTATGGCTACACCTTC
v_gene: TRBV2; d_gene: NA; abundance: NA; j_gene: TRBJ2-5; CDR3aa: CASSERRGETQYF; CDR3nt: TGTGCCAGCAGTGAACGGAGGGGTGAGACCCAGTACTTC
v_gene: TRBV28; d_gene: TRBD1; abundance: NA; j_gene: TRBJ2-1; CDR3aa: CASSLSGTGLKNEQFF; CDR3nt: TGTGCCAGCAGTTTGTCCGGGACAGGCCTCAAAAATGAGCAGTTCTTC
v_gene: TRBV2; d_gene: NA; abundance: NA; j_gene: TRBJ2-4; CDR3aa: CASSRQRAKNIQYF; CDR3nt: TGTGCCAGCAGTAGACAACGAGCCAAAAACATTCAGTACTTC
v_gene: TRBV5-1; d_gene: TRBD2; abundance: NA; j_gene: TRBJ2-3; CDR3aa: CASQREGGPPRDTQYF; CDR3nt: TGCGCCAGCCAAAGGGAGGGAGGCCCCCCCCGAGATACGCAGTATTTT
v_gene: TRBV5-1; d_gene: TRBD2; abundance: NA; j_gene: TRBJ2-7; CDR3aa: CASTAGLAGGYEQYF; CDR3nt: TGCGCCAGCACCGCGGGACTAGCGGGAGGCTACGAGCAGTACTTC
v_gene: TRBV10-1; d_gene: NA; abundance: few; j_gene: TRBJ2-3; CDR3aa: CASSEDPVSGDTQYF; CDR3nt: TGCGCCAGCAGTGAGGACCCGGTCAGCGGAGATACGCAGTATTTT
v_gene: TRBV19; d_gene: NA; abundance: NA; j_gene: TRBJ1-5; CDR3aa: CASSIERGRQPQHF; CDR3nt: TGTGCCAGTAGTATAGAGAGGGGCCGTCAGCCCCAGCATTTT
v_gene: TRBV29-1; d_gene: NA; abundance: NA; j_gene: TRBJ2-7; CDR3aa: CSVGGGQAKTNEQYF; CDR3nt: TGCAGCGTTGGGGGGGGACAGGCAAAGACTAACGAGCAGTACTTC
v_gene: TRBV11-1; d_gene: NA; abundance: NA; j_gene: TRBJ2-7; CDR3aa: CASSLERTAYEQYF; CDR3nt: TGTGCCAGCAGCTTAGAGCGGACAGCGTACGAGCAGTACTTC
v_gene: TRBV5-1; d_gene: NA; abundance: NA; j_gene: TRBJ2-7; CDR3aa: CASSLAATYEQYF; CDR3nt: TGCGCCAGCAGCTTGGCCGCCACCTACGAGCAGTACTTC
v_gene: TRBV7-2; d_gene: TRBD2; abundance: NA; j_gene: TRBJ2-3; CDR3aa: CASSLVGTSGSTDTQYF; CDR3nt: TGTGCCAGCAGCTTAGTTGGGACTAGCGGTAGCACAGATACGCAGTATTTT
v_gene: TRBV4-1; d_gene: NA; abundance: NA; j_gene: TRBJ2-7; CDR3aa: CASSQLSNYEQYF; CDR3nt: TGCGCCAGCAGCCAACTCAGTAACTACGAGCAGTACTTC
v_gene: TRBV5-1; d_gene: TRBD1; abundance: NA; j_gene: TRBJ2-1; CDR3aa: CASSTRTGDHEQFF; CDR3nt: TGCGCCAGCAGCACGCGGACAGGGGATCATGAGCAGTTCTTC
v_gene: TRBV28; d_gene: NA; abundance: NA; j_gene: TRBJ2-2; CDR3aa: CASSSSGRLTGELFF; CDR3nt: NA
v_gene: TRBV9; d_gene: NA; abundance: NA; j_gene: TRBJ2-3; CDR3aa: CASSVGSRKDTQYF; CDR3nt: TGTGCCAGCAGCGTAGGAAGCAGGAAAGATACGCAGTATTTT
v_gene: TRBV11-2; d_gene: NA; abundance: NA; j_gene: TRBJ1-1; CDR3aa: CASSLEGNWGDTEAFF; CDR3nt: TGTGCCAGCAGCTTAGAGGGGAATTGGGGGGACACTGAAGCTTTCTTT
v_gene: TRBV30; d_gene: NA; abundance: NA; j_gene: TRBJ1-2; CDR3aa: CAWSVDGGYGYTF; CDR3nt: TGTGCCTGGAGTGTAGACGGCGGTTATGGCTACACCTTC
v_gene: TRBV14; d_gene: TRBD2; abundance: NA; j_gene: TRBJ2-7; CDR3aa: CASSQVFVAGEGEQYF; CDR3nt: TGTGCCAGCAGCCAAGTCTTTGTAGCGGGAGAGGGAGAGCAGTACTTC
v_gene: TRBV28; d_gene: NA; abundance: NA; j_gene: TRBJ2-3; CDR3aa: CASSYRGLGTDTQYF; CDR3nt: TGTGCCAGCAGTTACCGGGGACTTGGGACAGATACGCAGTATTTT